The clone carrying this T cell receptor beta chain was seen at least ten times. Over 18 months, lack of ophthalmopathy progression marked Graves' hyperthyroidism as stable. Subjects aged 18 to 65 presented with newly diagnosed hyperthyroidism of less than 2 months' duration. Authors of the study amplified TCR beta CDR3 regions from RNA transcripts. HTBI primers were the set used in a first-round RT-PCR of the TCR CDR3. Using its own MiXCR run on the multiplex PCR reads, TCRdb lists one record per CDR3 protein. The table records 540,000 or so distinct CDR3 sequences, 15% to 19% of them present only once. CDR3 length equals 14 residues. V lost 8 bases and J lost 8, with 21 bases in between. Per germline, CDR1 SNHLY and CDR2 FYNNEI. These data are taken from a study of T cells in Graves' hyperthyroidism and ophthalmopathy.

The clonotype comes from a woman aged 25 to 39 with Graves' hyperthyroidism. Sequencing was performed on blood. The V and J genes are TRBV2 and TRBJ1-1; D is possibly TRBD1 (6 bases). CDR3 amino acids: CASGGPFSGTEAFF. The CDR3, as DNA: TGTGCCAGCGGGGGGCCATTCTCCGGGACAGAAGCTTTCTTT.